This TCR beta chain was identified during a study of T cell clonotyping in hematopoietic cell transplantation. Study background: Cytoreduction preceded collection of pretransplant recipient samples. Findings of the study overall: Without cell sorting, CD4 versus CD8 contributions remain unresolved.

The time point is: recipient sample about 28 days before transplant, after cytoreduction. Repertoires were generated with immunoSEQ multiplex PCR, while TCRdb's copy carries only in-frame clones and drops some. In the table there are around 37,000 clones, less than 85% of which are singletons. The V and J ends lost 0 bases and 7 bases respectively, with 10 bases between them. Germline lookup yields CDR1 SQVTM and CDR2 ANQGSEA. CDR3 length equals 13 residues. This clone was seen a few times. The antigen is not known. The origin of this receptor is a man between 60 and 70 years old with acute myeloid leukemia. Some clones in this sample may be carry-over from other donors' samples. The chain has TRBV29-1 and TRBJ1-3; D is perhaps TRBD1 (5 bases). Sequences were derived from peripheral blood mononuclear cells, sampled before stem cell transplant. The CDR3 nucleotides read TGCAGCGTTGAAGAGGGGCTAGGCAACACCATATATTTT. This codes for CSVEEGLGNTIYF.